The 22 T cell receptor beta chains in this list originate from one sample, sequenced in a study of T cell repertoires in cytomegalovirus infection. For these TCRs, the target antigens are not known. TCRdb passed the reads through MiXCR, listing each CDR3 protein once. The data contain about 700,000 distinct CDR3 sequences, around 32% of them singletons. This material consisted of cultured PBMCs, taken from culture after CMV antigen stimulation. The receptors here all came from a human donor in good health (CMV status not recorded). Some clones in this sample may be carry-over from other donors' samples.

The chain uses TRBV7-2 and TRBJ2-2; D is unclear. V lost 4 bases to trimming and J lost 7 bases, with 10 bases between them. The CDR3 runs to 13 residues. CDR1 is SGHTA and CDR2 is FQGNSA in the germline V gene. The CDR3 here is CASSSRVGGELFF. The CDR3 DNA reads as TGTGCCAGCAGCTCCCGAGTTGGCGGGGAGCTGTTTTTT.

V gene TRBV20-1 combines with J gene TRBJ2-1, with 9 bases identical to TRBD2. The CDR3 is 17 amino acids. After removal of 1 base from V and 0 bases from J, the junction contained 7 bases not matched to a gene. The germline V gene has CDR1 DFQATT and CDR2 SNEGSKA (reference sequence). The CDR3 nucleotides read TGCAGTGCTAGAGCGGCTAGCGGGGCTAGCTCCTACAATGAGCAGTTCTTC. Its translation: CSARAASGASSYNEQFF.

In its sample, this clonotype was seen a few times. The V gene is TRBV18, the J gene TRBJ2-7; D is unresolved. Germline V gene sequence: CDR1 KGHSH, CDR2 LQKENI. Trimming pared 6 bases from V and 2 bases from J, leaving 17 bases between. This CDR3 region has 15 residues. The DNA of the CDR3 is TGTGCCAGCTCTCAGGTCGTATCCCAAACCTACGAGCAGTACTTC. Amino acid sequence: CASSQVVSQTYEQYF.

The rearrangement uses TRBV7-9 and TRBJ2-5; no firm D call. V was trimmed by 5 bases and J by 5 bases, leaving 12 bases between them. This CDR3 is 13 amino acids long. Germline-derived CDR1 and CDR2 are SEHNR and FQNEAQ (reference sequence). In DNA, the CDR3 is TGTGCCAGCAGCCCCCAAATGAGGGAGACCCAGTACTTC. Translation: CASSPQMRETQYF.

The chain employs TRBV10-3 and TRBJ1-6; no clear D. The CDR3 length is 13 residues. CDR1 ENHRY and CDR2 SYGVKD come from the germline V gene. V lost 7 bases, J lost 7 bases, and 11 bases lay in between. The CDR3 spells CAITPEGNSPLHF. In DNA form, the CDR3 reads TGTGCCATCACCCCGGAGGGAAATTCACCCCTCCACTTT.

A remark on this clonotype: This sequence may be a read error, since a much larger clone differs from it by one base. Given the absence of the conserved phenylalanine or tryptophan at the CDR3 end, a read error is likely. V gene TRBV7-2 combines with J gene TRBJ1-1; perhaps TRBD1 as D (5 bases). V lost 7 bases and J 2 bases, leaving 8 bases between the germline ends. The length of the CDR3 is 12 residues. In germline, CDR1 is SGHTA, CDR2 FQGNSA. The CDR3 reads CASTGGNTEAFI. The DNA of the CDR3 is TGTGCCAGCACCGGGGGTAACACTGAAGCTTTCATT.

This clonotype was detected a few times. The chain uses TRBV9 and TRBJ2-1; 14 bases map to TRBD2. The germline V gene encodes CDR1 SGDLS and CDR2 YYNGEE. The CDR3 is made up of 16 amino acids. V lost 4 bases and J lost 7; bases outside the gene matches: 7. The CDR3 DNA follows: TGTGCCAGCAGCCCTTCCGGGACTAGCGGGAGAAATGAGCAGTTCTTC. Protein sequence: CASSPSGTSGRNEQFF.

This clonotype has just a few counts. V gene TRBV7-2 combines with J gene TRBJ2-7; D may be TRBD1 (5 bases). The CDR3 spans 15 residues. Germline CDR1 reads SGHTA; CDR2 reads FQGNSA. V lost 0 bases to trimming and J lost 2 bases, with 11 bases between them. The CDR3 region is CASSLATVPPYEQYF. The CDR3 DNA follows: TGTGCCAGCAGCTTAGCGACAGTGCCACCCTACGAGCAGTACTTC.

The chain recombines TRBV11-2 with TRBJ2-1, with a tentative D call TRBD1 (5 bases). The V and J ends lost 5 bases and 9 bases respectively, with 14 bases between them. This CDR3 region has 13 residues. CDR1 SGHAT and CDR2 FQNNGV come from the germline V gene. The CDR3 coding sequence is TGTGCCAGCAGCCCGCTGACAGTCGGTGAGCAGTTCTTC. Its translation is CASSPLTVGEQFF.

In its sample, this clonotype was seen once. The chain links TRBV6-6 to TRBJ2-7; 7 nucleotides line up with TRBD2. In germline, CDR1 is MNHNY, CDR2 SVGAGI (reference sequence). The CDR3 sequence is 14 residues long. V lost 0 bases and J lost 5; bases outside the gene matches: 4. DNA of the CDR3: TGTGCCAGCAGTTACTCAGGCGGGAGCAACGAGCAGTACTTC. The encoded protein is CASSYSGGSNEQYF.

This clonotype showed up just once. The CDR3 DNA is TGTGCCATCAGCTCCGGCGGGGGGCGGGGAGATACGCAGTATTTT. This codes for CAISSGGGRGDTQYF. This chain joins TRBV10-3 and TRBJ2-3; TRBD2 matches 8 bases. Per germline, CDR1 ENHRY and CDR2 SYGVKD. Losses at the gene ends were 6 bases for V and 5 bases for J; bases not matched to a gene: 10. This CDR3 has 15 amino acids.

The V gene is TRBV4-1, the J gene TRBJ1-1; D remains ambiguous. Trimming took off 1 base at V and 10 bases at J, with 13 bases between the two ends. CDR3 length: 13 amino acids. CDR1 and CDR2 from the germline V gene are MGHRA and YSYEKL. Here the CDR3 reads CASSQVSARTAFF. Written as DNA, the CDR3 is TGCGCCAGCAGCCAAGTCTCGGCCAGGACAGCTTTCTTT.

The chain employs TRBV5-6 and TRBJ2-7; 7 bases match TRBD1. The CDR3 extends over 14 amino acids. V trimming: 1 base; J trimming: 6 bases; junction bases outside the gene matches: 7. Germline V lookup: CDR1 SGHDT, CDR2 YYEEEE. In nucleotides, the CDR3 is TGTGCCAGCAGCTTGCTAACCAGGGGGTCCGAGCAGTACTTC. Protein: CASSLLTRGSEQYF. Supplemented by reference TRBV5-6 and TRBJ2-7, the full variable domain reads DAGVTQSPTHLIKTRGQQVTLRCSPKSGHDTVSWYQQALGQGPQFIFQYYEEEERQRGNFPDRFSGHQFPNYSSELNVNALLLGDSALYLCASSLLTRGSEQYFGPGTRLTVT.

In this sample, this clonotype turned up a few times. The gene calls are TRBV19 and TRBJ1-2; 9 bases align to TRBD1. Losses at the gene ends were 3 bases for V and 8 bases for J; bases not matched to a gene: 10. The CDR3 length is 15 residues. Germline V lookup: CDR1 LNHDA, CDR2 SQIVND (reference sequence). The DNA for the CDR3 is TGTGCCAGTAGTATCAATCCGGGACAGGGATACGGCTACACCTTC. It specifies CASSINPGQGYGYTF.

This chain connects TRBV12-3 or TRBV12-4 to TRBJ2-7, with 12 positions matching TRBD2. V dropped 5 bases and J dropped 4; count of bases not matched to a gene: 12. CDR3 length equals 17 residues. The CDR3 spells CASSHPNRLAGAYEQYF. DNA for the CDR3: TGTGCCAGCAGTCACCCCAACAGACTAGCGGGAGCATACGAGCAGTACTTC.

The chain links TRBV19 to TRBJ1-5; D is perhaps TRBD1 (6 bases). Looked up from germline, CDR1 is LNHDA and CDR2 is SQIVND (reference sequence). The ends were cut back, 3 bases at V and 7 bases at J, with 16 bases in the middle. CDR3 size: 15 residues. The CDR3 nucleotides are TGTGCCAGTAGTATGGGATACAGGGATGAGCAGCCCCAGCATTTT. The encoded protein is CASSMGYRDEQPQHF.

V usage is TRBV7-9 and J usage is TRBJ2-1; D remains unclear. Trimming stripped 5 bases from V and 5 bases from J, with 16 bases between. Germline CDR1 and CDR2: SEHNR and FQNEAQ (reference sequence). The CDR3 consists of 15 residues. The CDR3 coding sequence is TGTGCCAGCAGCGAAAGGGTGCCCCTCAACAATGAGCAGTTCTTC. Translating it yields CASSERVPLNNEQFF.

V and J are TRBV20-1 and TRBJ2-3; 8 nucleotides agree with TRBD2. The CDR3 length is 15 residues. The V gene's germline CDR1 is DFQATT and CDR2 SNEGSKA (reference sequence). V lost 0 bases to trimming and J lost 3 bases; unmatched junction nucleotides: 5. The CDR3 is CSARESGRRTDTQYF. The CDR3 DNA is TGCAGTGCTAGAGAAAGCGGGAGAAGAACAGATACGCAGTATTTT.

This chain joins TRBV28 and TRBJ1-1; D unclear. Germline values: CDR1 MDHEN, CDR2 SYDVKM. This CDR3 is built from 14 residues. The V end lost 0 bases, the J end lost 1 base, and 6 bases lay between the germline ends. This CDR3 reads CASSLWVRNTEAFF. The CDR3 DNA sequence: TGTGCCAGCAGTTTATGGGTAAGGAACACTGAAGCTTTCTTT.

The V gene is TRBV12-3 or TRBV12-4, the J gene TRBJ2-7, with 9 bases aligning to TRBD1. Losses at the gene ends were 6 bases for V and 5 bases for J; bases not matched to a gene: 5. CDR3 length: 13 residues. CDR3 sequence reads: CASRQGASDEQYF. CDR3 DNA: TGTGCCAGCAGACAGGGGGCGTCGGACGAGCAGTACTTC.

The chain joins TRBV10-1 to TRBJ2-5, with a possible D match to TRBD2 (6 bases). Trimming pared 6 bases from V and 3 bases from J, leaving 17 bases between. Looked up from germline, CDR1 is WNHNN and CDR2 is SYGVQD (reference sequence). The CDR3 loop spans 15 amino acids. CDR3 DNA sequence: TGCGCCAGCAGCGGGGGAGGATGGACGAAAGAGACCCAGTACTTC. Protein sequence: CASSGGGWTKETQYF.

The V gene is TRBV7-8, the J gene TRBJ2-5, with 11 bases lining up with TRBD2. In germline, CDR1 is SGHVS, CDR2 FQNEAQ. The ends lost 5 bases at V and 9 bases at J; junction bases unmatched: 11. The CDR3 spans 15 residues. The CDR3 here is CASSTGTSGSRAQYF. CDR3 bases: TGTGCCAGCAGCACCGGGACTAGCGGCTCTAGGGCCCAGTACTTC. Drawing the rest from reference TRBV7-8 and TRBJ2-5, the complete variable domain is GAGVSQSPRYKVAKRGQDVALRCDPISGHVSLFWYQQALGQGPEFLTYFQNEAQLDKSGLPSDRFFAERPEGSVSTLKIQRTQQEDSAVYLCASSTGTSGSRAQYFGPGTRLLVL.